This TCR beta chain was obtained from a study of sequential checkpoint blockade in melanoma. The CDR3 extends over 12 amino acids. The germline CDR1 and CDR2 sequences are LGHNT and FRNRAP. V lost 5 bases and J 5 bases, leaving 9 bases between the germline ends. Sequencing was performed with immunoSEQ multiplex PCR; in TCRdb, only in-frame clones are kept and a portion is missing. Among tens of thousands of clones listed, around 70% were seen once. The treatment here: randomized to nivolumab then ipilimumab (arm A) or the reverse (arm B). From thawed PBMCs, live CD3+CD8+ cells negative for CD19 and CD56 were sorted.

The genes are TRBV12-5 and TRBJ1-1; the D gene is possibly TRBD1 (5 bases). Sequenced material: CD8+ T cells sorted from blood (inferred from file names), taken from a patient given nivolumab and ipilimumab in sequence. This TCR was recovered from a human donor with melanoma. DNA for the CDR3: TGTGCTAGTGGTCCCGGGGGGACTGAAGCTTTCTTT. Translated, it gives CASGPGGTEAFF.